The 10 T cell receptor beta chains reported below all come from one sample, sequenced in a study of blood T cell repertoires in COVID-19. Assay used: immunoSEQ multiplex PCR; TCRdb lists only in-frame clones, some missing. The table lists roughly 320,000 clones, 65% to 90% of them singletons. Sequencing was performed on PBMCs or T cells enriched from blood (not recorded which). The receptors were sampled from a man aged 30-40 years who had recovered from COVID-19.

The CDR3 reads CASRTSGGYNEQFF. As DNA, the CDR3 is TGTGCCAGCAGGACCAGCGGGGGGTACAATGAGCAGTTCTTC. The chain couples TRBV2 to TRBJ2-1, with 9 positions matching TRBD2. CDR3 length equals 14 residues. The V gene end was trimmed by 6 bases and the J gene end by 4 bases; junction bases not matched to a gene: 4. The germline V gene encodes CDR1 SNHLY and CDR2 FYNNEI.

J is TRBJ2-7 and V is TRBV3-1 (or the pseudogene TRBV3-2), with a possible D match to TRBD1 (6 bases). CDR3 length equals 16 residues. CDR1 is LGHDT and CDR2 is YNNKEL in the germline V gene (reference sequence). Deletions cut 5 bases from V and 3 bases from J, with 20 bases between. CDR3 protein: CASSDRGTRVHYEQYF. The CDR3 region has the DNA TGTGCCAGCAGCGATAGGGGGACGCGCGTTCACTACGAGCAGTACTTC.

The CDR3 protein is CSVDIGTSYNEQFF. The CDR3 DNA sequence: TGCAGCGTTGACATAGGGACTAGCTACAATGAGCAGTTCTTC. V gene TRBV29-1 combines with J gene TRBJ2-1, with 8 bases that match TRBD2. The CDR3 has 14 amino acids. V dropped 3 bases and J dropped 3; count of bases not matched to a gene: 4. From germline, CDR1 is SQVTM and CDR2 ANQGSEA.

CDR3 protein: CASSQDHLERGMNTEAFF. In DNA, the CDR3 is TGCGCCAGCAGCCAAGATCATTTGGAACGCGGGATGAACACTGAAGCTTTCTTT. V is TRBV4-1 and J is TRBJ1-1; no firm D call. Germline assignment: CDR1 MGHRA and CDR2 YSYEKL. Trimming took 0 bases from V and 0 from J, leaving 17 bases between them. CDR3 length: 18 residues.

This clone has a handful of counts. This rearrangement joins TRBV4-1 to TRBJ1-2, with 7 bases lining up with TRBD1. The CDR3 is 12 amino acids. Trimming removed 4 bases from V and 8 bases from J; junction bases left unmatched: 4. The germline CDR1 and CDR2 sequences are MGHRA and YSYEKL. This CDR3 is CASSPNRGGYTF. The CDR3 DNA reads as TGCGCCAGCAGCCCAAACAGGGGAGGCTACACCTTC.

The CDR3 protein is CATNGEVGRREQYF. CDR3 DNA sequence: TGTGCCACAAACGGGGAGGTGGGCCGTCGCGAGCAGTACTTC. The chain has TRBV28 and TRBJ2-7, with TRBD2 as a possible D gene (6 bases). This CDR3 contains 14 residues. CDR1 is MDHEN and CDR2 is SYDVKM in the germline V gene. V lost 10 bases to trimming and J lost 6 bases, with 22 bases between them.

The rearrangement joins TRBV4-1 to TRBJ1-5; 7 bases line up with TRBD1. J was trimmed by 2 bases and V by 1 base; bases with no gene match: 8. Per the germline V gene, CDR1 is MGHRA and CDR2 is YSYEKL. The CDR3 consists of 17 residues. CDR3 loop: CASSQGLLGGGNQPQHF. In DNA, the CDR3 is TGCGCCAGCAGCCAAGGATTGTTAGGGGGCGGCAATCAGCCCCAGCATTTT.

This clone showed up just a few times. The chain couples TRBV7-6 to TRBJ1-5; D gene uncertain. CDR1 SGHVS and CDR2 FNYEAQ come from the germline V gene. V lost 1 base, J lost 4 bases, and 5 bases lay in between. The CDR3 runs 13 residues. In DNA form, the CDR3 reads TGTGCCAGCAGCTTAGGCGTTAATCAGCCCCAGCATTTT. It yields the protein CASSLGVNQPQHF.

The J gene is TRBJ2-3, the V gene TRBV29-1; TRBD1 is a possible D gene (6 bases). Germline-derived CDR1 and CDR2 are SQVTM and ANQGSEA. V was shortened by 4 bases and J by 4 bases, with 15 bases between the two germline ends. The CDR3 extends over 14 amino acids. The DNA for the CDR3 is TGCAGCGTTGTAAAGGGGGTCCCCCCAGATACGCAGTATTTT. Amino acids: CSVVKGVPPDTQYF.

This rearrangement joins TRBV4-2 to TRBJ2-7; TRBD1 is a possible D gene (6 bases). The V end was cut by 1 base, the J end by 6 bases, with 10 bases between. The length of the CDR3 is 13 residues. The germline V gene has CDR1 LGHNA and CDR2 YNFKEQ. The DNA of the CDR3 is TGTGCCAGCAGCCAAGCTACAGGGACCGAGCAGTACTTC. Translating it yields CASSQATGTEQYF.